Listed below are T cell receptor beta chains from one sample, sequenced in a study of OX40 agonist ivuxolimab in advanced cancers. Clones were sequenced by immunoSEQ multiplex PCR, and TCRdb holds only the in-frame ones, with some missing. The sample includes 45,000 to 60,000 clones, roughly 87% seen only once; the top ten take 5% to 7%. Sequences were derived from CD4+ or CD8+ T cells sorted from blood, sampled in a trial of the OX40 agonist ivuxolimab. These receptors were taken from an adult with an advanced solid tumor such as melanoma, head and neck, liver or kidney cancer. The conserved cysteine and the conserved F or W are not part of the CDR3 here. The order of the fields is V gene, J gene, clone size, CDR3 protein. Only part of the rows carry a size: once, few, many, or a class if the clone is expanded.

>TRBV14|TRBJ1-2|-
ASSQGINYGYT
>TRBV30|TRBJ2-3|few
AWTSGTDTQY
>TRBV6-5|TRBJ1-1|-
ASHFGSQNTEAF
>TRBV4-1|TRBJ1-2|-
ASSQEQAISYGYT
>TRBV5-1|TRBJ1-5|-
ASSLGTSSNQPQH
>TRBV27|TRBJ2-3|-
ASSPVSHTDTQY
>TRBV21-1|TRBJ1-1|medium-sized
ASSREGVGGRAF
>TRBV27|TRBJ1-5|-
ASGGQNSNQPQH
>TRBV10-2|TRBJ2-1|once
ASREWSSGGSVYNEQF
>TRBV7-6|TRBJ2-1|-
ASSSLPGENEQF
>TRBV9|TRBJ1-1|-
ASSATQGGGMNTEAF
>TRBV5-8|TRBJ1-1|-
APAVGDTEAF
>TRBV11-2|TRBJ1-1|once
AIKAHHTEAF
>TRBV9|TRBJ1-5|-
ASSVGSNQPQH
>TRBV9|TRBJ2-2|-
ASSGGRGLGTGNTGELF
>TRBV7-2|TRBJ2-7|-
ASSHLRGGFYEQY
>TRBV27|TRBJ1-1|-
ASSYSMNTEAF
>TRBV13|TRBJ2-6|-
ASSLGWSLSGANVLT
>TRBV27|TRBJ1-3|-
ASSLSAEDTIY
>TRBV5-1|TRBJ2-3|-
ASSLVGRGVPTDTQY
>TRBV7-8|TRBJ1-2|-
ASSVVTVDGYT
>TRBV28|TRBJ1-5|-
ASSLSQPQH
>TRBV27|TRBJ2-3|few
ASRSLFTDTQY
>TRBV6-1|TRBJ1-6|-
ASSEQFAGISSYNSPLH
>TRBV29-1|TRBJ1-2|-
SATGSSYGYT
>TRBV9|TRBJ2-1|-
ASSVRRDRETNEQF
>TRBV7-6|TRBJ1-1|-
ASSLGTGDHTEAF
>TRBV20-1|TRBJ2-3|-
SAPDANTQY
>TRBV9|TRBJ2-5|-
ASSARDYQETQY
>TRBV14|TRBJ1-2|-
ASSQDTGSYGYT
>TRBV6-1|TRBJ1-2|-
ASSEGVGFYGYT
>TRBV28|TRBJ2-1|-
ASSPRDRVHNEQF
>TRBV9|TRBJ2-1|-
ASSLWGSNEQF
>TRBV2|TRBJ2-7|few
ASSEASSYEQY
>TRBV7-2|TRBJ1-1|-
ASSLAGHHMNTEAF
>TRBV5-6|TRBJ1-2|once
ASSLGGYGYT
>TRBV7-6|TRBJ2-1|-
ASSLGQGPYNEQF
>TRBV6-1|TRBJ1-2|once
AGFEGDGYT
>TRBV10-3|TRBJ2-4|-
AISAGTAWGQY
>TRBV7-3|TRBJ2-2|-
ASSLMGYEHGELF
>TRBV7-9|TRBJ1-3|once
ASSLTAGVVAGNTIY
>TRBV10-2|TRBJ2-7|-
ASSWTADEQY
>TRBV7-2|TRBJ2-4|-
ASTFLPQGSKNIQY
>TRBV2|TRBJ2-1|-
ASSEDPGAVEQF
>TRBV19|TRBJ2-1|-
ASSRASGAYNEQF
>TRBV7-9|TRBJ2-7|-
ASSSPRGEQY
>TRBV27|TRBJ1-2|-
ASSFSQGWDYGYT
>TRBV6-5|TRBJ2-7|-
ASSYAPSSYEQY
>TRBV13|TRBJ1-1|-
ASSLGTGYTEAF
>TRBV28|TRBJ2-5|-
ASSLVAGEGQETQY
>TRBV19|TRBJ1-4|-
ASTRVENEKLF
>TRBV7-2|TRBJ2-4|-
ASSLGGVNIQY
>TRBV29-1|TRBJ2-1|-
SGRGQVEL
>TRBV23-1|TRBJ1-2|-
ATHSRASYGYT
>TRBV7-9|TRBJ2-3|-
ASSPNPGGTDTQY